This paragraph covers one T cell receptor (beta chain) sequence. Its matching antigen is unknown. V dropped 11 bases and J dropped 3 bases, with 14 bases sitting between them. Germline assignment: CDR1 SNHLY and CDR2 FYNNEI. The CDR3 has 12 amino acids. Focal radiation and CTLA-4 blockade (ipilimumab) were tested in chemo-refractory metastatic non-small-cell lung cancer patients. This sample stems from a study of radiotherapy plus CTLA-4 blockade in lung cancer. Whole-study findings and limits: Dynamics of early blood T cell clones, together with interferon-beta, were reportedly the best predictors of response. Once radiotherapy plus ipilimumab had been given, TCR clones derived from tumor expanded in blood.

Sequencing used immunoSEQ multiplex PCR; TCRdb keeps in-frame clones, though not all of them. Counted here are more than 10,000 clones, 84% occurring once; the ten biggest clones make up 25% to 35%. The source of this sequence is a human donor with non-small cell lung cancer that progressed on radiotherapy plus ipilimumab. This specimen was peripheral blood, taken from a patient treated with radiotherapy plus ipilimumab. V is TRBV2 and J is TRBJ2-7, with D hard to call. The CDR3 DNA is TGTGCCTCCCGAAGGCCCGGCTACGAGCAGTACTTC. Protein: CASRRPGYEQYF.